This TCR beta chain was profiled in a study of blood T cells in healthy people across ages. The CDR3 consists of 15 residues. CDR1 and CDR2 from the germline V gene are SGHKS and YYEKEE (reference sequence). Trimming left V 2 bases short and J 0 bases short, with 10 bases between. Then a second PCR, running roughly 7 to 11 cycles, was carried out with a sample-barcoded 5' primer and a J-beta primer mix. TCRdb reanalysed the 5' RACE reads using MiXCR and keeps one entry per CDR3 protein. The repertoire holds 1.5 million to 2 million distinct CDR3 sequences, with 49% as singletons. The rearrangement links TRBV5-5 to TRBJ2-3; no clear D gene. The receptor was isolated from a woman in her thirties or forties in good health. Sequenced input: blood. The CDR3 bases are TGTGCCAGCAGCTTACAGATAACTAGCACAGATACGCAGTATTTT. It translates to CASSLQITSTDTQYF.